The entry below gives a single T cell receptor (beta chain) sequence along with its context. This specimen comes from a study of blood T cell repertoires in COVID-19. In the study overall: PBMCs, B-cell-depleted T cells, or T cells were the source of the cDNA or gDNA that made up the material.

Per the original data handling: Cell counts per sample came from amplifying reference gene primers. Sequenced by immunoSEQ multiplex PCR; TCRdb stores in-frame clones only, minus some. The V and J calls and clone size are taken from that table; D and trimming were inferred from the DNA. The profile shows around 270,000 clones, approximately 85% of them singletons. Participants' reported clinical history set cohort assignment. Symptom resolution, clearance, or two negative PCRs marked the recovered donors of Cohort 3. This CDR3 has 12 amino acids. Germline V CDR1 and CDR2: MNHEY, SVGAGI. V dropped 6 bases and J dropped 4 bases, with 7 bases sitting between them.

The V gene is TRBV6-5, the J gene TRBJ2-1, with a tentative D call TRBD1 (6 bases). The receptor was isolated from a woman between 25 and 40 years old who had recovered from COVID-19. The sample consisted of PBMCs or T cells enriched from blood (not recorded which). The CDR3, as DNA: TGTGCCAGCAGGGACAGTTACAATGAGCAGTTCTTC. It encodes CASRDSYNEQFF.